The present T cell receptor (beta chain) was sequenced within a study of blood T cell repertoires in COVID-19. Study overall: The United States, Italy and Spain were the sources of the acute and convalescent COVID-19 samples. PBMCs, B-cell-depleted T cells, or T cells provided the cDNA or gDNA that made up the material.

Original processing methods: Reference gene primer amplification in the assay estimated nucleated cell counts. TCRdb's copy holds only in-frame clones and misses some; the assay was immunoSEQ multiplex PCR. From that table come the V and J calls and clone size; the DNA was used to work out D and trimming. The sample includes some 200,000 clones, about 85% seen only once; the top ten take approximately 12%. The CDR3 consists of 14 residues. Germline V gene lookup returns CDR1 SGHVS and CDR2 FQNEAQ. Trimming removed 3 bases from V and 9 bases from J; junction bases left unmatched: 7. The TCR was taken from a woman between 18 and 30 years old who had recovered from COVID-19. The rearrangement uses TRBV7-8 and TRBJ2-1, with 8 bases matching TRBD2. The sample taken for sequencing was peripheral blood. The CDR3 here is CASSFGGRRGEQFF. The DNA for the CDR3 is TGTGCCAGCAGCTTTGGCGGGAGGAGGGGTGAGCAGTTCTTC.